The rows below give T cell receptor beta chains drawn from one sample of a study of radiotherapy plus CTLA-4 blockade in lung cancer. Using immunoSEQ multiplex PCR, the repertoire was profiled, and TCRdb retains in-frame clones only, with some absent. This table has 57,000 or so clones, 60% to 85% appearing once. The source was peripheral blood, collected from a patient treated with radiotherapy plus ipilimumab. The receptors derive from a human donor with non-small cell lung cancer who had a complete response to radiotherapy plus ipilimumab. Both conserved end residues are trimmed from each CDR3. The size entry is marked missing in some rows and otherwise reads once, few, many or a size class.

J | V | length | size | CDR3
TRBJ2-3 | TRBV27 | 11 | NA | ASARRETDTQY
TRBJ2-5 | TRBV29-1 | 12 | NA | SVEEGQGVETQY
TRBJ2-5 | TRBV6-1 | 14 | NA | ASSKARQGEGGTQY
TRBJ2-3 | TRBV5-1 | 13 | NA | ASSIRVAGTDTQY
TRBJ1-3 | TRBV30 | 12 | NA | AWSTTGFWDTIY
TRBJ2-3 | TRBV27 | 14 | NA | ASSHEQGTGGDTQY
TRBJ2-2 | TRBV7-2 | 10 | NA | ASSLLTKELF
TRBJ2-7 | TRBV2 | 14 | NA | ASSASSGTGTYEQY
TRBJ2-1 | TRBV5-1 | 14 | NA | ASTPSNLAGEDEQF
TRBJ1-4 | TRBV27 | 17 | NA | ASRPPGQGFSATNEKLF
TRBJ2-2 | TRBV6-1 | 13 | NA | ASSTTRSGTGELF
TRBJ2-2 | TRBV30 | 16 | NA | AWSAGTGVFSNTGELF
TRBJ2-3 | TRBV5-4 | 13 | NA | ASSFSGGGADTQY
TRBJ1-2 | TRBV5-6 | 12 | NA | ASTGQGVPYGYT
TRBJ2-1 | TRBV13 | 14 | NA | ASSSTGLAEDNEQF
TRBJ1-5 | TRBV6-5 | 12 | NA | ASRGQGGDQPQH
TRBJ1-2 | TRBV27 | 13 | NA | ASTSWGTEDYGYT
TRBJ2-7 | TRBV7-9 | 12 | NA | ASSLGQHTYEQY
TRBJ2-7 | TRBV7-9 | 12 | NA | ASSPNPDSYEQY
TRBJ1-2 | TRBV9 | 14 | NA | ASSVDPTGRNYGYT
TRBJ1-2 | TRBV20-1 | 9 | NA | SARGHLRYT
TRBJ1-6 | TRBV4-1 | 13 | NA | ASSQGRRGDSPLH
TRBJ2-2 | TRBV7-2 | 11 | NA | ASSPRVPGELF
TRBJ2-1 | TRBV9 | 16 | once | ASSVVGGAAGEAGEQF
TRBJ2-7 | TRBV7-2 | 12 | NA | ASSSSWDSYEQY
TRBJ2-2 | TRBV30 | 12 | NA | AWSRRGNTGELF
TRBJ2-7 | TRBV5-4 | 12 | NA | ASSPDRGRDEQY
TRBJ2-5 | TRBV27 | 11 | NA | ASRGQGGETQY
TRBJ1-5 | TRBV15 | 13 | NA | ATSREGQNNQPQH
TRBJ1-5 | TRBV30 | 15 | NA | AWRDSRAPGSNQPQH
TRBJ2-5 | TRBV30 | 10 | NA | AWSVPGKTQY
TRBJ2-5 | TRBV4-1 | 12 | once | ASSRDRGEETQY
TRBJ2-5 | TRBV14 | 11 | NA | ASSQDFQETQY
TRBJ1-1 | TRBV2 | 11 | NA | ASRYRGNTEAF
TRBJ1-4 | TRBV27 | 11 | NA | ASRQGAVEKLF
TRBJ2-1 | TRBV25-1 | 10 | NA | ASSLPREEQF
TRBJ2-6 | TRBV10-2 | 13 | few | ASSSQGAGANVLT